Below are 21 T cell receptor beta chains sequenced from a single sample in a study of human T cells and chemical hapten exposure. From the RACE reads, TCRdb called clonotypes with MiXCR, one entry per CDR3 protein. This table has roughly 120,000 distinct CDR3 sequences, roughly 14% appearing once. Time point in this sample: pre-sensitization, week 0. Treatment indicated: therapeutic diphenylcyclopropenone sensitization with weekly scalp DPC. Material: whole blood, obtained in connection with sensitization to the hapten diphenylcyclopropenone (DPC). These receptors originate from a woman aged 18 to 35 with alopecia areata. Some clones in this sample may be carry-over from other donors' samples.

This clonotype was recorded a few times. This rearrangement joins TRBV11-2 to TRBJ2-7; a possible D gene is TRBD2 (6 bases). Germline CDR1 reads SGHAT; CDR2 reads FQNNGV. V was pared by 5 bases and J by 2 bases, with 16 bases between. The CDR3 loop spans 15 amino acids. CDR3 sequence reads: CASSAGPGPTYEQYF. In nucleotides, the CDR3 is TGTGCCAGCAGCGCGGGACCTGGGCCCACCTACGAGCAGTACTTC.

This clonotype was seen many times. The chain combines TRBV20-1 with TRBJ2-1; the D gene is possibly TRBD1 (7 bases). Germline values: CDR1 DFQATT, CDR2 SNEGSKA (reference sequence). The CDR3 covers 14 residues. Trimming left V 6 bases short and J 2 bases short, with 14 bases between. The chain's CDR3 is CSASQGGPYNEQFF. CDR3 DNA sequence: TGCAGTGCATCGCAGGGGGGTCCCTACAATGAGCAGTTCTTC.

V usage is TRBV20-1 and J usage is TRBJ2-1; D gene ambiguous. Germline CDR1 is DFQATT and CDR2 is SNEGSKA (reference sequence). Trimming pared 6 bases from V and 12 bases from J, leaving 15 bases between. The CDR3 has 11 residues. The chain's CDR3 is CSATSAVGQFF. The CDR3 DNA reads as TGCAGTGCAACCAGCGCTGTCGGGCAGTTCTTC.

The DNA for the CDR3 is TGCAGTGCTAGTCAGGGGGTCTACGAGCAGTACTTC. As protein: CSASQGVYEQYF. The genes are TRBV20-1 and TRBJ2-7, with 7 nucleotides matching TRBD1. CDR3 length: 12 residues. Germline assignment: CDR1 DFQATT and CDR2 SNEGSKA (reference sequence). Trimming at V came to 3 bases and at J to 3 bases, leaving 2 bases not matched to a gene.

The J gene is TRBJ2-5, the V gene TRBV6-1, with 7 bases aligning to TRBD1. Germline V gene data show CDR1 as MNHNS and CDR2 as SASEGT. Trimming removed 4 bases from V and 1 base from J; junction bases left unmatched: 9. The CDR3 totals 16 residues. This CDR3 reads CASSAIGTVVQETQYF. The CDR3, as DNA: TGTGCCAGCAGTGCCATCGGGACAGTAGTCCAAGAGACCCAGTACTTC.

This clonotype has more than one count but fewer than ten. Here the CDR3 reads CAWSLDTSYEQYF. CDR3 in DNA: TGTGCCTGGAGTCTGGATACCTCCTACGAGCAGTACTTC. The V call is TRBV30, the J call TRBJ2-7, with D unresolved. The CDR3 is 13 residues long. CDR1 GTSNPN and CDR2 SVGIG come from the germline V gene (reference sequence). V was shortened by 2 bases and J by 0 bases, with 8 bases between the two germline ends. The full variable domain, in which reference TRBV30 and TRBJ2-7 provide the parts outside the CDR3, is SQTIHQWPATLVQPVGSPLSLECTVEGTSNPNLYWYRQAAGRGLQLLFYSVGIGQISSEVPQNLSASRPQDRQFILSSKKLLLSDSGFYLCAWSLDTSYEQYFGPGTRLTVT.

The V and J genes are TRBV13 and TRBJ2-6; a possible D gene is TRBD2 (7 bases). The CDR3 runs to 17 residues. Trimming took 5 bases from V and 2 from J, leaving 16 bases between them. From germline, CDR1 is PRHDT and CDR2 FYEKMQ (reference sequence). This chain's CDR3 is CASSRSGGRPGANVLTF. Written as DNA, the CDR3 is TGTGCCAGCAGCCGATCGGGGGGCAGACCTGGGGCCAACGTCCTGACTTTC.

This clonotype turned up a few times. The chain recombines TRBV15 with TRBJ1-5, with 9 bases lining up with TRBD1. Germline assignment: CDR1 LNHNV and CDR2 YYDKDF (reference sequence). Losses at the gene ends were 3 bases for V and 6 bases for J; bases not matched to a gene: 6. This CDR3 is built from 15 residues. CDR3 DNA: TGTGCCACCAGCAGGGCCACAGGGGGCGGTCAGCCCCAGCATTTT. It codes for CATSRATGGGQPQHF.

The CDR3 nucleotides read TGCAGCGTCGAAACCCGACAGGGGGCTTTAGTAAGCTCTGGAAACACCATATATTTT. It specifies CSVETRQGALVSSGNTIYF. This chain uses TRBV29-1 with TRBJ1-3; 10 bases map to TRBD1. The germline V gene encodes CDR1 SQVTM and CDR2 ANQGSEA. This CDR3 is built from 19 residues. The J segment lost 0 bases and the V segment lost 6 bases, leaving 17 bases of the junction unmatched.

This clonotype was seen more than once but under ten times. The rearrangement joins TRBV19 to TRBJ2-7; tentative D call: TRBD1 (5 bases). The CDR3 extends over 14 amino acids. The V end was cut by 2 bases, the J end by 6 bases, with 14 bases between. Germline lookup yields CDR1 LNHDA and CDR2 SQIVND (reference sequence). CDR3 nucleotides: TGTGCCAGTAGTATAAGTAGGGGCACAGGCGAGCAGTACTTC. Amino acid sequence: CASSISRGTGEQYF. Together with reference TRBV19 and TRBJ2-7, the CDR3 gives the full variable domain: DGGITQSPKYLFRKEGQNVTLSCEQNLNHDAMYWYRQDPGQGLRLIYYSQIVNDFQKGDIAEGYSVSREKKESFPLTVTSAQKNPTAFYLCASSISRGTGEQYFGPGTRLTVT.

This clonotype came up many times. This rearrangement joins TRBV7-2 to TRBJ2-7; 7 bases fit TRBD2. Germline CDR1 and CDR2: SGHTA and FQGNSA. CDR3 length equals 12 residues. Trimming removed 6 bases from V and 4 bases from J; junction bases left unmatched: 3. CDR3 in DNA: TGTGCCAGCAGAGGAGCGGGGTACGAGCAGTACTTC. It yields the protein CASRGAGYEQYF.

In its sample, this clonotype was seen many times. The chain uses TRBV19 and TRBJ1-2; TRBD1 is a possible D gene (6 bases). V lost 2 bases and J lost 0, with 13 bases in between. Germline CDR1 is LNHDA and CDR2 is SQIVND (reference sequence). This CDR3 region has 16 residues. CDR3 protein: CASSIPGRTANYGYTF. DNA for the CDR3: TGTGCCAGTAGTATACCGGGCAGGACAGCTAACTATGGCTACACCTTC. The full variable domain, in which reference TRBV19 and TRBJ1-2 provide the parts outside the CDR3, is DGGITQSPKYLFRKEGQNVTLSCEQNLNHDAMYWYRQDPGQGLRLIYYSQIVNDFQKGDIAEGYSVSREKKESFPLTVTSAQKNPTAFYLCASSIPGRTANYGYTFGSGTRLTVV.

The chain links TRBV12-3 or TRBV12-4 to TRBJ2-2; D is undetermined. Trimming removed 10 bases from V and 5 bases from J, with 14 bases in between. The CDR3 sequence is 13 residues long. In DNA form, the CDR3 reads TGTGCCATCCCGGCCCCGAGGACCGGGGAGCTGTTTTTT. Amino acids: CAIPAPRTGELFF.

This clonotype has a handful of counts. The chain employs TRBV28 and TRBJ1-2; TRBD1 might be the D (6 bases). The germline V gene encodes CDR1 MDHEN and CDR2 SYDVKM. Deletions cut 6 bases from V and 10 bases from J, with 24 bases between. The CDR3 length is 15 residues. CDR3 DNA sequence: TGTGCCAGCAGCCCGGCGGACAGCAGGACGCCTGTCTACACCTTC. As protein: CASSPADSRTPVYTF.

This sequence joins TRBV4-1 and TRBJ2-7, with D perhaps being TRBD1 or TRBD2 (5 bases each). Between the trimmed V and J ends, which lost 4 bases and 4 bases, there was a span of 17 bases. CDR1 and CDR2 (germline): MGHRA, YSYEKL. The CDR3 contains 15 residues. CDR3: CASSRSDTGAYEQYF. DNA for the CDR3: TGCGCCAGCAGCCGATCGGACACCGGGGCTTACGAGCAGTACTTC.

The V call is TRBV9, the J call TRBJ2-3; TRBD2 matches at 14 bases. In germline, CDR1 is SGDLS, CDR2 YYNGEE. This CDR3 spans 18 amino acids. Trimming at V came to 3 bases and at J to 0 bases, leaving 6 bases not matched to a gene. The CDR3 DNA reads as TGTGCCAGCAGCGCTAGGACTAGCGGGGGGCCTAGCACAGATACGCAGTATTTT. As protein: CASSARTSGGPSTDTQYF.

This rearrangement joins TRBV4-3 to TRBJ2-7, with D tentatively TRBD2 (6 bases). CDR3 length equals 15 residues. Germline-derived CDR1 and CDR2 are LGHNA and YSLEER. V lost 0 bases to trimming and J lost 3 bases, with 12 bases between them. In DNA, the CDR3 is TGCGCCAGCAGCCAAGATTGGAGGGTTGGCTACGAGCAGTACTTC. Its protein product is CASSQDWRVGYEQYF.

The chain couples TRBV12-5 to TRBJ2-7; TRBD2 matches 12 bases. There are 15 residues in the CDR3. With 4 bases clipped from V and 6 bases from J, the junction kept 7 bases outside the gene matches. CDR1 is LGHNT, CDR2 FRNRAP, per germline. As DNA, the CDR3 is TGTGCTAGTGGTTGTAGACTAGCGGGGGCTGTCGAGCAGTACTTC. Residues: CASGCRLAGAVEQYF.

This clonotype was seen ten or more times. The chain links TRBV6-2 or TRBV6-3 to TRBJ2-5; D tentatively reads TRBD1 or TRBD2 (5 bases each). Germline V lookup: CDR1 MNHEY, CDR2 SVGEGT. The CDR3 runs 15 residues. With 7 bases removed from V and 5 bases from J, the gap between germline ends came to 20 bases. CDR3 loop: CASIYGGGETETQYF. In DNA form, the CDR3 reads TGTGCCAGCATCTATGGGGGTGGCGAGACGGAGACCCAGTACTTC.

In its sample, this clonotype was seen a few times. This sequence joins TRBV27 and TRBJ2-5; 8 nucleotides agree with TRBD2. V shed 4 bases and J 5 bases; nucleotides not matched to a gene: 9. The germline CDR1 and CDR2 sequences are MNHEY and SMNVEV (reference sequence). The CDR3 is made up of 15 amino acids. For the CDR3, the DNA is TGTGCCAGCAGTTCGGGAGGGGGGCATAGGGAGACCCAGTACTTC. This translates into CASSSGGGHRETQYF.

This clonotype was seen only a few times. The chain combines TRBV4-1 with TRBJ2-7; 8 bases agree with TRBD1. The V segment lost 1 base and the J segment 4 bases; nucleotides outside the gene matches: 6. Germline CDR1 and CDR2: MGHRA and YSYEKL. The CDR3 is 15 residues long. The CDR3 DNA reads as TGCGCCAGCAGCCAAGGGCAGGGGGCGATTTACGAGCAGTACTTC. The encoded protein is CASSQGQGAIYEQYF.